This T cell receptor beta chain stems from a study of beta chain features in type 1 diabetes. Study at large: Regarding age, gender and cell yields, patients proved similar to healthy donors. Points from the study as a whole: The study found moderately but significantly shorter TCRB CDR3s in all four CD4+ subsets of Type 1 diabetes patients. Whether TCRB rearrangement is influenced by HLA type went unresolved here.

Since all of the isolated RNA was reverse transcribed, expressed TCRB transcripts were what got sequenced. Method: immunoSEQ multiplex PCR; TCRdb's copy keeps in-frame clones and lacks some. The table has about 52,000 clones, about 40% seen once; the top ten hold about 1.5%. The germline V gene encodes CDR1 GTSNPN and CDR2 SVGIG (reference sequence). The length of the CDR3 is 13 residues. Trimming stripped 0 bases from V and 4 bases from J, with 9 bases between. Concerning this clone itself: Its antigen is currently unknown.

The sample was Tregs from blood. The V gene is TRBV30, the J gene TRBJ1-2; D unresolved. The TCR was taken from a man aged 30 to 45 with type 1 diabetes. The DNA of the CDR3 is TGTGCCTGGAGTGTACTCCTTGGCTATGGCTACACCTTC. As protein: CAWSVLLGYGYTF.